The next 21 T cell receptor beta chains were all read from a single sample in a study of early T cells in non-severe SARS-CoV-2 infection (dated by TCRdb to the early 2020s). Library preparation employed 5' RACE. TCRdb records NextSeq 500 as the sequencer. The public reads were reanalyzed by TCRdb: fastp trimming at Q25, MiXCR alignment, in-frame beta chains only. Each entry merges the rows of one CDR3 protein and shows their most common DNA and genes. Across this sample there are around 55,000 distinct CDR3 sequences, with around 12% seen only once. The ten largest clones capture roughly 3.4% of the sample. The sequenced sample consisted of whole blood. These receptors were collected from an adult who was a healthcare worker with PCR-confirmed SARS-CoV-2 infection or an uninfected control (not recorded which).

This clonotype was seen a handful of times. Here the CDR3 reads CAWSPGVHQPQHF. The CDR3, as DNA: TGTGCCTGGAGTCCAGGTGTTCATCAGCCCCAGCATTTT. This rearrangement joins TRBV30 to TRBJ1-5; no definite D call. The CDR3 loop spans 13 amino acids. V shed 2 bases and J shed 5 bases, with 10 bases lying between them. Germline V lookup: CDR1 GTSNPN, CDR2 SVGIG (reference sequence).

At least ten counts were recorded for this clonotype. CDR3 bases: TGTGCCAGCAGTTTGGCCAAAAACATTCAGTACTTC. The encoded protein is CASSLAKNIQYF. The chain combines TRBV28 with TRBJ2-4; D not resolved. Germline V CDR1 and CDR2: MDHEN, SYDVKM. The CDR3 contains 12 residues. V lost 3 bases, J lost 1 base, and 1 base lay in between. The variable domain in full, completed from reference TRBV28 and TRBJ2-4, reads DVKVTQSSRYLVKRTGEKVFLECVQDMDHENMFWYRQDPGLGLRLIYFSYDVKMKEKGDIPEGYSVSREKKERFSLILESASTNQTSMYLCASSLAKNIQYFGAGTRLSVL.

Many counts were recorded for this clonotype. J is TRBJ2-1 and V is TRBV11-3; D gene ambiguous. The CDR3 spans 12 residues. Germline V gene lookup returns CDR1 SGHNT and CDR2 YENEEA. Between the trimmed V and J ends, which lost 1 base and 6 bases, there was a span of 4 bases. The CDR3 protein is CASSLVFNEQFF. CDR3 bases: TGTGCCAGCAGCTTAGTCTTCAATGAGCAGTTCTTC.

This clonotype was seen many times. The chain employs TRBV28 and TRBJ2-3; TRBD2 aligns across 9 bases. Germline loops: CDR1 MDHEN, CDR2 SYDVKM. The CDR3 is made up of 14 amino acids. V dropped 6 bases and J dropped 1; count of bases not matched to a gene: 2. CDR3 in amino acids: CASRTSGRTDTQYF. The CDR3, as DNA: TGTGCCAGCAGGACTAGCGGTCGCACAGATACGCAGTATTTT.

This clonotype came up many times. The V and J genes are TRBV9 and TRBJ1-2; D is ambiguous. Trimming pared 0 bases from V and 2 bases from J, leaving 2 bases between. CDR1 and CDR2 (germline): SGDLS, YYNGEE. The CDR3 is 12 amino acids. The CDR3 is CASSVGNYGYTF. The DNA for the CDR3 is TGTGCCAGCAGCGTAGGCAACTATGGCTACACCTTC.

This clonotype was seen a handful of times. This chain connects TRBV2 to TRBJ2-1; D possibly uses TRBD1 or TRBD2 (5 bases each). Trimming removed 7 bases at V and 5 bases at J, with 18 bases between. Per germline, CDR1 SNHLY and CDR2 FYNNEI. The length of the CDR3 is 15 residues. This CDR3 reads CASNLWGSGNNEQFF. The CDR3 nucleotides are TGTGCCAGCAACCTCTGGGGGAGCGGTAACAATGAGCAGTTCTTC.

A word on this clonotype: This sequence may be a read error, since a much larger clone differs from it by one base. The chain carries TRBV7-2 and TRBJ2-3, with D perhaps assigned TRBD1 or TRBD2 (6 bases each). CDR1 SGHTA and CDR2 FQGNSA come from the germline V gene. The CDR3 runs 14 residues. The CDR3 is CVSRYGGQTDTQYF. CDR3 nucleotides: TGTGTCAGCAGATACGGGGGACAAACAGATACGCAGTATTTT.

The chain joins TRBV7-9 to TRBJ2-3; TRBD2 agrees at 11 bases. Germline V lookup: CDR1 SEHNR, CDR2 FQNEAQ (reference sequence). The J segment lost 1 base and the V segment lost 3 bases, leaving 3 bases of the junction unmatched. CDR3 size: 16 residues. CDR3 loop: CASSFLAGGRTDTQYF. CDR3 DNA sequence: TGTGCCAGCAGCTTTCTAGCGGGAGGCCGCACAGATACGCAGTATTTT.

A few counts support this clonotype. The chain carries TRBV12-2 and TRBJ2-7; the DNA was not used to check the table's D call, TRBD2. TRBV12-2 represents a pseudogene. The CDR3 loop spans 14 amino acids. This chain's CDR3 is CASRIGLAGDEQYF. DNA of the CDR3: TGTGCAAGTCGCATAGGACTAGCGGGAGACGAGCAGTACTTC.

The sample holds many counts of this clonotype. The chain has TRBV20-1 and TRBJ2-5; 12 bases line up with TRBD2. This CDR3 spans 16 amino acids. CDR1 DFQATT and CDR2 SNEGSKA come from the germline V gene (reference sequence). Trimming at V came to 0 bases and at J to 5 bases, leaving 7 bases not matched to a gene. The CDR3, as DNA: TGCAGTGCTAGAGATCCGCTTCTAGCGGGAGGGGAGACCCAGTACTTC. Residues: CSARDPLLAGGETQYF.

The chain is built from TRBV7-9 and TRBJ2-7; D is uncertain. The ends were cut back, 1 base at V and 4 bases at J, with 8 bases in the middle. Germline CDR1 reads SEHNR; CDR2 reads FQNEAQ (reference sequence). CDR3 length equals 13 residues. DNA for the CDR3: TGTGCCAGCAGCTTAGAACTAAGGTACGAGCAGTACTTC. The encoded protein is CASSLELRYEQYF. The entire variable domain, with the rest obtained from reference TRBV7-9 and TRBJ2-7, is as follows: DTGVSQNPRHKITKRGQNVTFRCDPISEHNRLYWYRQTLGQGPEFLTYFQNEAQLEKSRLLSDRFSAERPKGSFSTLEIQRTEQGDSAMYLCASSLELRYEQYFGPGTRLTVT.

The sample holds many counts of this clonotype. The chain recombines TRBV18 with TRBJ2-6, with 9 bases aligning to TRBD1. This CDR3 spans 19 amino acids. CDR1 and CDR2 (germline): KGHSH, LQKENI. J gave up 3 bases and V 2 bases, and 11 bases lay outside the gene matches. The CDR3 protein is CASSPVGQGFSDGANVLTF. DNA for the CDR3: TGTGCCAGCTCACCAGTGGGACAGGGCTTCTCGGATGGGGCCAACGTCCTGACTTTC.

This clonotype came up many times. The J gene is TRBJ2-7, the V gene TRBV7-6, with 11 bases lining up with TRBD2. Germline V CDR1 and CDR2: SGHVS, FNYEAQ. This CDR3 contains 20 residues. V lost 5 bases, J lost 1 base, and 19 bases stayed unmatched. CDR3 sequence reads: CASSPGGLAGGTPLSYEQYF. The DNA of the CDR3 is TGTGCCAGCAGCCCCGGGGGGCTAGCGGGAGGTACCCCTCTTTCCTACGAGCAGTACTTC.

This clonotype was seen repeatedly, ten times or more. The gene calls are TRBV7-8 and TRBJ2-5, with D uncertain. Looked up from germline, CDR1 is SGHVS and CDR2 is FQNEAQ. This CDR3 comprises 14 residues. The V gene lost 1 base and the J gene lost 2 bases, with 8 bases spanning the gap. CDR3 DNA sequence: TGTGCCAGCAGCTTAGAACAGAATCAAGAGACCCAGTACTTC. This codes for CASSLEQNQETQYF.

This clonotype has just a few counts. V usage is TRBV24-1 and J usage is TRBJ1-1; no firm D call. With 4 bases removed from V and 5 bases from J, the gap between germline ends came to 10 bases. The V gene's germline CDR1 is KGHDR and CDR2 SFDVKD. CDR3 size: 13 residues. The CDR3 loop reads CATSEPAGTEAFF. The DNA of the CDR3 is TGTGCCACCAGTGAGCCAGCGGGTACTGAAGCTTTCTTT.

V is TRBV28 and J is TRBJ2-3; TRBD2 matches 9 bases. J gave up 3 bases and V 7 bases, and 17 bases lay outside the gene matches. The CDR3 has 18 residues. Germline values: CDR1 MDHEN, CDR2 SYDVKM. CDR3 residues: CASNLSRLAGAVTDTQYF. The CDR3 nucleotides are TGTGCCAGCAATCTCTCCCGGTTAGCGGGAGCGGTGACAGATACGCAGTATTTT.

This clonotype was counted between two and nine times. V gene TRBV28 combines with J gene TRBJ2-2; 8 bases are a match to TRBD1. CDR3 size: 14 residues. After removal of 7 bases from V and 4 bases from J, the junction contained 5 bases not matched to a gene. CDR1 and CDR2 (germline): MDHEN, SYDVKM. CDR3 DNA: TGTGCCAGCACCGGACAGGGAAGCACCGGGGAGCTGTTTTTT. Its protein product is CASTGQGSTGELFF.

This clonotype showed up many times. The CDR3 DNA reads as TGCGCCAGCATGGCACAGGGCGGAGGAGAGACCCAGTACTTC. This codes for CASMAQGGGETQYF. The rearrangement uses TRBV5-1 and TRBJ2-5; weak D call: TRBD1 (6 bases). V was pared by 6 bases and J by 4 bases, with 16 bases between. This CDR3 contains 14 residues. The V gene's germline CDR1 is SGHRS and CDR2 YFSETQ.

This clonotype was counted ten times or more. The rearrangement joins TRBV20-1 to TRBJ2-5; TRBD1 matches 10 bases. The CDR3 has 12 residues. Trimming took 6 bases from V and 5 from J; bases not matched to a gene: 3. Looked up from germline, CDR1 is DFQATT and CDR2 is SNEGSKA (reference sequence). In DNA, the CDR3 is TGCAGTGCCGCGGACAGGGGGGAGACCCAGTACTTC. Its translation: CSAADRGETQYF.

The chain links TRBV29-1 to TRBJ2-3; no definite D call. Per germline, CDR1 SQVTM and CDR2 ANQGSEA. The CDR3 runs to 11 residues. V gave up 4 bases and J gave up 2 bases, with 4 bases separating them. CDR3 protein: CSVAVTDTQYF. The CDR3 coding sequence is TGCAGCGTTGCAGTCACAGATACGCAGTATTTT.

This clonotype came up many times. The rearrangement links TRBV20-1 to TRBJ1-2, with 9 bases that match TRBD1. The CDR3 length is 14 residues. V trimming: 3 bases; J trimming: 8 bases; junction bases outside the gene matches: 10. The V gene's germline CDR1 is DFQATT and CDR2 SNEGSKA (reference sequence). The CDR3 loop reads CSARGQGLMKGYTF. Written as DNA, the CDR3 is TGCAGTGCTAGGGGACAGGGATTAATGAAAGGCTACACCTTC.